Sequencing of this T cell receptor beta chain was carried out in a study of blood T cells in healthy people across ages. It was with a sample-barcoded 5' primer and a J-beta primer mix that a second PCR of roughly 6 to 12 cycles was run. TCRdb itself ran the 5' RACE reads through MiXCR, one entry per CDR3 protein. The top ten clones hold more than 7.5% of a sample with roughly 800,000 distinct CDR3 sequences, more than 20% of them seen once. Findings and limits, study-wide: TCR beta diversity correlated strongly with naive T cell percentage.

As to this clonotype: Its matching antigen is unknown.

The CDR3 covers 14 residues. V trimming: 7 bases; J trimming: 4 bases; junction bases outside the gene matches: 9. This sample was shared with a second study, whose subject was T cells of mothers and their children. From that second work: For the second PCR, the M1S primer put in sample barcodes and 2-4 random nucleotides. The overlap seen between related mothers and children slightly exceeded that of unrelated pairs, though not significantly.

The sample comprised blood. The origin of this receptor is a boy aged 5-17 years in good health. The chain employs TRBV12-3 or TRBV12-4 and TRBJ2-7; 8 nucleotides line up with TRBD1. CDR3: CASKEGQAMYEQYF. Here the CDR3 DNA reads TGTGCCAGCAAGGAGGGACAGGCAATGTACGAGCAGTACTTC.